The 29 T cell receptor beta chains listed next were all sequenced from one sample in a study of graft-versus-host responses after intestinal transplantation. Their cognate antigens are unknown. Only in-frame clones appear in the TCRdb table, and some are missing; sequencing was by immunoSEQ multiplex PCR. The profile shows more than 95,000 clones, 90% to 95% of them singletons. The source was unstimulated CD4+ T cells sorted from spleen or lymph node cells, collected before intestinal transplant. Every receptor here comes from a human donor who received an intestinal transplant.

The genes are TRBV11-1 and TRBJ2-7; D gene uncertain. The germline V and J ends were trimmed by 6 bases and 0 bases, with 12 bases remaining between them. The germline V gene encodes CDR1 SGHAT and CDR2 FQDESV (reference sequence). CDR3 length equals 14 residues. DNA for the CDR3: TGTGCCAGCAGTCCGGAGCGCCTCTCCTACGAGCAGTACTTC. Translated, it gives CASSPERLSYEQYF.

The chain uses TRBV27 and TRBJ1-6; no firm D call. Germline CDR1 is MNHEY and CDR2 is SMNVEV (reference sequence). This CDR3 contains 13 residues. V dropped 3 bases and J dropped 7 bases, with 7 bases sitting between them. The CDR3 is CASSFGENSPLHF. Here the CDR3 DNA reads TGTGCCAGCAGTTTTGGGGAGAATTCACCCCTCCACTTT.

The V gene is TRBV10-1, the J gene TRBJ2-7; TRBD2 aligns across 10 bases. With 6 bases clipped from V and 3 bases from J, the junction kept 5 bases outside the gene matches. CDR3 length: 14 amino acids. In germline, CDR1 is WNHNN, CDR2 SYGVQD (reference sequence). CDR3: CASSRLAGIYEQYF. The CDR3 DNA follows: TGCGCCAGCAGCAGACTAGCGGGTATCTACGAGCAGTACTTC.

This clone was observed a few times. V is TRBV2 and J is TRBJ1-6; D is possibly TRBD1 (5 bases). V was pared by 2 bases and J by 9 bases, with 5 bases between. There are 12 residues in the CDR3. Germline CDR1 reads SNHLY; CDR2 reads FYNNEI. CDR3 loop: CASSEQGSPLHF. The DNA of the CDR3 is TGTGCCAGCAGTGAACAGGGTTCACCCCTCCACTTT.

The CDR3 sequence is CASSIAPRYSNQPQHF. CDR3 DNA: TGTGCCAGTAGTATAGCCCCCAGGTATAGCAATCAGCCCCAGCATTTT. V gene TRBV19 combines with J gene TRBJ1-5, with D uncertain. Per germline, CDR1 LNHDA and CDR2 SQIVND (reference sequence). This CDR3 comprises 16 residues. V lost 1 base, J lost 0 bases, and 10 bases lay in between.

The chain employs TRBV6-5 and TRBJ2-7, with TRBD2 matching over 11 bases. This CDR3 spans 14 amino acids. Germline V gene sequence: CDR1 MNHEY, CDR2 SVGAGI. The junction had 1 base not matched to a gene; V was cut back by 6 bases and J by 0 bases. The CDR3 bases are TGTGCCAGCAGAACTAGCGGGAGCTCCTACGAGCAGTACTTC. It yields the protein CASRTSGSSYEQYF.

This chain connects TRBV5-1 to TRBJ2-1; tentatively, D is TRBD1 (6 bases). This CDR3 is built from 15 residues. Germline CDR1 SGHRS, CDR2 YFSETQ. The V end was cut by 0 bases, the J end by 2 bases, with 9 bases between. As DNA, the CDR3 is TGCGCCAGCAGCTTGGAGGGGGTAGCCTACAATGAGCAGTTCTTC. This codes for CASSLEGVAYNEQFF.

CDR3 loop: CASSVANLNNEQFF. CDR3 DNA: TGTGCCAGCAGCGTAGCTAACCTCAACAATGAGCAGTTCTTC. The V call is TRBV9, the J call TRBJ2-1, with D uncertain. The CDR3 covers 14 residues. The V and J ends lost 0 bases and 5 bases respectively, with 9 bases between them. Looked up from germline, CDR1 is SGDLS and CDR2 is YYNGEE.

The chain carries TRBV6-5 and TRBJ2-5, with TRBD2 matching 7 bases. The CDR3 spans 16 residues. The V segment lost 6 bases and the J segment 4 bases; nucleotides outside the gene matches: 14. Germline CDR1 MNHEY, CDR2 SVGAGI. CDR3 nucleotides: TGTGCCAGCAGCTACGGAGTTATAGCGGGCGGAGAGACCCAGTACTTC. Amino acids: CASSYGVIAGGETQYF.

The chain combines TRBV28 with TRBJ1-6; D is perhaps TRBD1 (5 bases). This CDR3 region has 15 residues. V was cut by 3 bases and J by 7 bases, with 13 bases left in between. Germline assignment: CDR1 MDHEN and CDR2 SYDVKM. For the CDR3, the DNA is TGTGCCAGCAGTTTTATTCAGGGCAAAAATTCACCCCTCCACTTT. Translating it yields CASSFIQGKNSPLHF.

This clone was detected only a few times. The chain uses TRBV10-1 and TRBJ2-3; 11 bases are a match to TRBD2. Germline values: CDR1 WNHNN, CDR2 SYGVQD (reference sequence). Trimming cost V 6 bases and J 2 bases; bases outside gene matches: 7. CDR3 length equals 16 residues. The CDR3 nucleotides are TGCGCCAGCAGCCTAGGACTAGCGGGTACCACAGATACGCAGTATTTT. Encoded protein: CASSLGLAGTTDTQYF.

The CDR3 is CASSLDREQYF. CDR3 sequence (DNA): TGTGCCAGCAGCTTAGATCGCGAGCAGTACTTC. The rearrangement links TRBV7-8 to TRBJ2-7; D is unresolved. The CDR3 extends over 11 amino acids. Germline CDR1 SGHVS, CDR2 FQNEAQ. V was trimmed by 1 base and J by 6 bases, leaving 4 bases between them.

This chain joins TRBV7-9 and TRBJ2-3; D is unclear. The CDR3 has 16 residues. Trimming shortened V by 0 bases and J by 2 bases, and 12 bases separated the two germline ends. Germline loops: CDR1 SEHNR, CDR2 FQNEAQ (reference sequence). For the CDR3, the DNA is TGTGCCAGCAGCTTAGCTCCCCGACTCTACACAGATACGCAGTATTTT. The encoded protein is CASSLAPRLYTDTQYF. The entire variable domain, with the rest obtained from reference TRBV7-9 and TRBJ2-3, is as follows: DTGVSQNPRHKITKRGQNVTFRCDPISEHNRLYWYRQTLGQGPEFLTYFQNEAQLEKSRLLSDRFSAERPKGSFSTLEIQRTEQGDSAMYLCASSLAPRLYTDTQYFGPGTRLTVL.

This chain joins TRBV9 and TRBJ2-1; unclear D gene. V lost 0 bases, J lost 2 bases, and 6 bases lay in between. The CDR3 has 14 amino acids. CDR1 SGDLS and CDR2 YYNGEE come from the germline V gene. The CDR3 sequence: CASSVGGPYNEQFF. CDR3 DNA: TGTGCCAGCAGCGTAGGAGGTCCCTACAATGAGCAGTTCTTC. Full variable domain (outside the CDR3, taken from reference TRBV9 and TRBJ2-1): DSGVTQTPKHLITATGQRVTLRCSPRSGDLSVYWYQQSLDQGLQFLIQYYNGEERAKGNILERFSAQQFPDLHSELNLSSLELGDSALYFCASSVGGPYNEQFFGPGTRLTVL.

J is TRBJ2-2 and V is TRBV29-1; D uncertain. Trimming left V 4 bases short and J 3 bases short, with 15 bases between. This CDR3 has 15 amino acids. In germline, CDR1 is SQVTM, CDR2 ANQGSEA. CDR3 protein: CSVGVGTTDTGELFF. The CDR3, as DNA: TGCAGCGTTGGCGTTGGCACCACAGACACCGGGGAGCTGTTTTTT.

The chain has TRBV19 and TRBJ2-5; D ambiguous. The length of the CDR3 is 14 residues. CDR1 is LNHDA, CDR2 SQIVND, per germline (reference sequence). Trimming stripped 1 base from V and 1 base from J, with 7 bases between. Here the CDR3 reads CASSIGLLQETQYF. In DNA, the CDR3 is TGTGCCAGTAGTATAGGGCTCCTCCAAGAGACCCAGTACTTC.

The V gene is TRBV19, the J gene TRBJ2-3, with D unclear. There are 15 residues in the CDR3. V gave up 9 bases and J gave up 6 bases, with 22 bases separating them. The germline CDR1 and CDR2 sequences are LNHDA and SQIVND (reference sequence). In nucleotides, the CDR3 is TGTGCCAGCTCCTCAGTAGCCGGCGCTGGGGATACGCAGTATTTT. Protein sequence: CASSSVAGAGDTQYF.

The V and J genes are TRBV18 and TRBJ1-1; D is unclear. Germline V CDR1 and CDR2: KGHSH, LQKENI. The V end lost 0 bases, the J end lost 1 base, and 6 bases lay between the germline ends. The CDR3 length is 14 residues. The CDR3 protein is CASSPPSRNTEAFF. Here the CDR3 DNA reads TGTGCCAGCTCACCACCGTCTAGGAACACTGAAGCTTTCTTT.

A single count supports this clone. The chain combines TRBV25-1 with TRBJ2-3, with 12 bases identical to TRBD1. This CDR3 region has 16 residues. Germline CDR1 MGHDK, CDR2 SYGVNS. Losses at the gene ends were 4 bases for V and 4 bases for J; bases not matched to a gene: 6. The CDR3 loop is CASSVRDRGPADTQYF. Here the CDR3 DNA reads TGTGCCAGCAGTGTCCGGGACAGGGGGCCCGCAGATACGCAGTATTTT.

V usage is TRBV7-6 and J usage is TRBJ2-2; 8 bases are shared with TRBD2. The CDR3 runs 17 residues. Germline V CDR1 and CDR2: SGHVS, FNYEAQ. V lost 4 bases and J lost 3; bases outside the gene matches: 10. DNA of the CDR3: TGTGCCAGCAGCTCCGGCTGGCGGGAGGCAGACACCGGGGAGCTGTTTTTT. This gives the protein CASSSGWREADTGELFF.

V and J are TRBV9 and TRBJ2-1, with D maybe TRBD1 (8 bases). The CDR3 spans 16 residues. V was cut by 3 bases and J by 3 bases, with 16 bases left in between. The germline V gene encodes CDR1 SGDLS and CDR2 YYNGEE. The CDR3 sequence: CASSAGQGGIYNEQFF. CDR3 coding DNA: TGTGCCAGCAGCGCAGGACAGGGAGGGATCTACAATGAGCAGTTCTTC.

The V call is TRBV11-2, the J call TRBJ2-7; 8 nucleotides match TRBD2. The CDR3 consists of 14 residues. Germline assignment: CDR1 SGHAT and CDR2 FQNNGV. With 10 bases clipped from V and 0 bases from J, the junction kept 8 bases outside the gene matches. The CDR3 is CATRLARSSYEQYF. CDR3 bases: TGTGCCACGAGACTAGCGAGGAGCTCCTACGAGCAGTACTTC. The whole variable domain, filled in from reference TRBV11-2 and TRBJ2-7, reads EAGVAQSPRYKIIEKRQSVAFWCNPISGHATLYWYQQILGQGPKLLIQFQNNGVVDDSQLPKDRFSAERLKGVDSTLKIQPAKLEDSAVYLCATRLARSSYEQYFGPGTRLTVT.

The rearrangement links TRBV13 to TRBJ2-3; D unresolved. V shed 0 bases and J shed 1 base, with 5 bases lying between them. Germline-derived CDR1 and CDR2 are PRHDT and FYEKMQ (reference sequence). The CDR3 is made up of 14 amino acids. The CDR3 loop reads CASSLGTGTDTQYF. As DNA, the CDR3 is TGTGCCAGCAGCTTAGGAACGGGCACAGATACGCAGTATTTT.

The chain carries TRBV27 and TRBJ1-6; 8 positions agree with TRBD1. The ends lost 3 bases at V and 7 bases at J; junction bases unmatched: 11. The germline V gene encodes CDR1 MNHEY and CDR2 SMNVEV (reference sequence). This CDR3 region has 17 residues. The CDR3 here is CASSFEAPGQVNSPLHF. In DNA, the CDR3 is TGTGCCAGCAGTTTTGAAGCTCCGGGACAGGTCAATTCACCCCTCCACTTT.

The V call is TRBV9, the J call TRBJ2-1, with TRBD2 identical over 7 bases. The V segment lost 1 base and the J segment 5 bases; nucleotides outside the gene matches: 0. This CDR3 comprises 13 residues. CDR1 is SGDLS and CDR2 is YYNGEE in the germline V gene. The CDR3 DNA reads TGTGCCAGCAGCGTAAGCGGGAACAATGAGCAGTTCTTC. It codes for CASSVSGNNEQFF.

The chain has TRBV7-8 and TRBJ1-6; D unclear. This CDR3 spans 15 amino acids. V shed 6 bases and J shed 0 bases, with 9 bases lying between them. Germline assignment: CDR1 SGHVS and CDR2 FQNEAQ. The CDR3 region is CASSRSSSYNSPLHF. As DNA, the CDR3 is TGTGCCAGCAGTCGCTCGAGCTCCTATAATTCACCCCTCCACTTT.

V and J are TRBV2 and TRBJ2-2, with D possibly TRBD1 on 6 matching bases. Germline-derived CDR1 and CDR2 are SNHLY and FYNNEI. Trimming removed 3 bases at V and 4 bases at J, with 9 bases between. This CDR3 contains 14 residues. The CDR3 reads CASSEDSGTGELFF. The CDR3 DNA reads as TGTGCCAGCAGTGAGGACAGTGGCACCGGGGAGCTGTTTTTT.

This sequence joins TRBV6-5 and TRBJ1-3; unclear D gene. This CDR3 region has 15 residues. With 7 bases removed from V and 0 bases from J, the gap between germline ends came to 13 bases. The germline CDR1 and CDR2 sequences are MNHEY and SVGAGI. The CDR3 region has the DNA TGTGCCAGCATCGGTATCGGGAGCTCTGGAAACACCATATATTTT. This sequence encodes CASIGIGSSGNTIYF.

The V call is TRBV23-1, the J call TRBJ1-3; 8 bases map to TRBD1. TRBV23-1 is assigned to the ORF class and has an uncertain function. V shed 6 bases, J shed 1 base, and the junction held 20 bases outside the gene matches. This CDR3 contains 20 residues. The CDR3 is CASRTSGKTGDSYSGNTIYF. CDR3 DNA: TGCGCCAGCAGAACGTCGGGCAAGACAGGGGACAGTTATTCTGGAAACACCATATATTTT.